Described below is a single TCR beta chain sequence and its context. What antigen it recognizes has not been identified. Base quality data are lacking; no much larger clone is found one base away. Data came from an Illumina HiSeq 1500. The raw public data were reprocessed by TCRdb itself: fastp quality trimming at Q25, MiXCR clonotype calling, in-frame beta chains only. Rows matching on CDR3 protein sequence are summarized as one entry with the most common DNA and genes. In this sample the table shows a few hundred thousand distinct CDR3 sequences, about 40% of which occur a single time. The top ten constitute 48% of the sample. The CDR3 covers 14 residues, taking in both the cysteine and the phenylalanine. The entry retains the CDR3 DNA only, 42 bases that are in frame from base 1. V sheds 5 bases and J sheds 7 bases, leaving 17 bases between their ends. These data belong to a study of T cell repertoires in cytomegalovirus infection (dated by TCRdb to about 2019). General notes on the study: Alongside well-studied HLA-B-restricted epitopes, the peptide stimulations were aimed at recently identified HLA-C-restricted CMV epitopes, whose presentation resists viral immunomodulation. Because public TCR beta signatures pointed to carriage of CMV infection together with the matching HLA type, the HLA type of each donor mattered for the analysis. The full study reports these points: The ex vivo response was dominated by HLA-C-restricted CMV-specific TCR beta clonotypes, and the single most frequent clonotype in two of eight donors was supplied by these HLA-C-restricted clonotypes. In both this cohort and an independent roughly 350-donor cohort, the cumulative frequency of public TCR beta family members distinguished carriers of CMV infection plus the relevant HLA type.

The treatment or condition tag for this specimen amounts to: in vitro stimulation with specific CMV peptide epitopes to enrich CMV-specific T cells. This TCR came from a human donor in good health (CMV status not recorded). Some clones in this sample may be carry-over from other donors' samples. The sample was cultured PBMCs, taken from culture after CMV antigen stimulation. The rearrangement combines TRBV7-1 with TRBJ1-1, with no D gene named confidently. TRBV7-1 is reported as an ORF; its role is uncertain. The CDR3 protein: CASSPADRLGEAFF. The sequenced DNA: TGTGCCAGCAGCCCCGCCGACCGTCTTGGTGAAGCTTTCTTT.